The next 14 T cell receptor beta chains were all read from a single sample in a study of blood T cells in healthy people across ages. A J-beta primer mix and a sample-barcoded 5' primer were used in a second PCR of about 7 to 11 cycles. TCRdb re-called the 5' RACE reads through MiXCR, storing one row per CDR3 protein. The sample shows around 820,000 distinct CDR3 sequences, roughly 25% of them seen only once. In addition, the sample was reused for a study of T cells of mothers and their children.

Source material: blood. The receptors were sampled from a boy younger than 18 in good health.

V gene TRBV28 combines with J gene TRBJ1-4; unclear D gene. CDR3 size: 15 residues. Between the trimmed V and J ends, which lost 2 bases and 0 bases, there was a span of 7 bases. CDR1 MDHEN and CDR2 SYDVKM come from the germline V gene. CDR3 sequence reads: CASSLPLPTNEKLFF. The CDR3 nucleotides are TGTGCCAGCAGTTTACCGCTTCCAACTAATGAAAAACTGTTTTTT.

This clonotype was seen a handful of times. The J gene is TRBJ2-3, the V gene TRBV14; TRBD2 aligns across 13 bases. V trimming: 4 bases; J trimming: 4 bases; junction bases outside the gene matches: 5. CDR1 and CDR2 (germline): SGHDN, FVKESK. The CDR3 length is 16 residues. The CDR3 reads CASSPWTSGRADTQYF. CDR3 nucleotides: TGTGCCAGCAGCCCGTGGACTAGCGGGAGAGCAGATACGCAGTATTTT.

This clonotype was seen a handful of times. The genes are TRBV6-5 and TRBJ1-1, with unresolved D. Trimming removed 6 bases from V and 3 bases from J, with 11 bases in between. Germline CDR1 MNHEY, CDR2 SVGAGI. This CDR3 has 13 amino acids. In nucleotides, the CDR3 is TGTGCCAGCAGCCCCCAGATTGACACTGAAGCTTTCTTT. Translation: CASSPQIDTEAFF.

This chain links TRBV6-6 with TRBJ1-6; D unclear. Trimming stripped 6 bases from V and 7 bases from J, with 16 bases between. CDR1 and CDR2 from the germline V gene are MNHNY and SVGAGI (reference sequence). The CDR3 extends over 15 amino acids. The CDR3 region has the DNA TGTGCCAGCAGCCCAACCGGGCCTACCAATTCACCCCTCCACTTT. Amino acid sequence: CASSPTGPTNSPLHF.

The V call is TRBV7-2, the J call TRBJ1-1; 7 nucleotides match TRBD1. The junction had 7 bases not matched to a gene; V was cut back by 5 bases and J by 1 base. From germline, CDR1 is SGHTA and CDR2 FQGNSA. The CDR3 sequence is 15 residues long. The CDR3 protein is CASSARTGGNTEAFF. CDR3 nucleotide sequence: TGTGCCAGCAGCGCGCGGACAGGCGGGAACACTGAAGCTTTCTTT.

The chain employs TRBV5-6 and TRBJ1-1; no clear D gene. The CDR3 loop spans 13 amino acids. Germline CDR1 is SGHDT and CDR2 is YYEEEE. Trimming shortened V by 0 bases and J by 11 bases, and 14 bases separated the two germline ends. For the CDR3, the DNA is TGTGCCAGCAGCTTGGGACTCGGAGGAAGGGCTTTCTTT. Protein product: CASSLGLGGRAFF.

V is TRBV9 and J is TRBJ2-5; 13 positions agree with TRBD2. The CDR3 has 17 residues. CDR1 is SGDLS, CDR2 YYNGEE, per germline. V gave up 0 bases and J gave up 5 bases; unmatched junction bases: 7. CDR3 sequence reads: CASSVAGLAGIAETQYF. CDR3 sequence (DNA): TGTGCCAGCAGCGTAGCGGGACTAGCGGGGATCGCGGAGACCCAGTACTTC.

This clonotype has a single count. This chain links TRBV12-3 or TRBV12-4 with TRBJ2-5; no firm D call. CDR3 size: 13 residues. V was cut by 6 bases and J by 2 bases, with 10 bases left in between. The CDR3 sequence: CASSRLVQETQYF. The DNA for the CDR3 is TGTGCCAGCAGCAGACTGGTTCAAGAGACCCAGTACTTC.

This clonotype occurred a few times. CDR3 residues: CASTWGDYNSPLHF. The DNA of the CDR3 is TGTGCCAGCACTTGGGGGGACTATAATTCACCCCTCCACTTT. The chain joins TRBV2 to TRBJ1-6, with D tentatively TRBD1 (5 bases). From germline, CDR1 is SNHLY and CDR2 FYNNEI. The V gene lost 7 bases and the J gene lost 3 bases, with 10 bases spanning the gap. The CDR3 extends over 14 amino acids.

The chain joins TRBV7-2 to TRBJ2-3; TRBD2 agrees at 14 bases. Losses at the gene ends were 7 bases for V and 6 bases for J; bases not matched to a gene: 9. Per the germline V gene, CDR1 is SGHTA and CDR2 is FQGNSA. The CDR3 totals 16 residues. CDR3 DNA sequence: TGTGCCAGCACCACGGGACTAGCGGGGGCGGGGGATACGCAGTATTTT. Protein product: CASTTGLAGAGDTQYF.

This clonotype appeared a few times. The chain joins TRBV29-1 to TRBJ2-2, with D perhaps being TRBD1 or TRBD2 (5 bases each). This CDR3 spans 14 amino acids. CDR1 and CDR2 from the germline V gene are SQVTM and ANQGSEA. V was cut by 6 bases and J by 0 bases, with 11 bases left in between. DNA for the CDR3: TGCAGCGTAGGGACGGACCCGAACACCGGGGAGCTGTTTTTT. Translating gives CSVGTDPNTGELFF.

The chain is built from TRBV10-2 and TRBJ2-1; D is possibly TRBD1 (5 bases). Trimming removed 0 bases at V and 7 bases at J, with 13 bases between. This CDR3 region has 15 residues. Per the germline V gene, CDR1 is WSHSY and CDR2 is SAAADI. The DNA for the CDR3 is TGCGCCAGCAGTGAGTCCCCTGGGGCGGCTAATGAGCAGTTCTTC. Its translation: CASSESPGAANEQFF.

In this sample, this clonotype turned up a few times. Its ends do not fully match the called genes, so a read error is possible. The J gene is TRBJ2-1, the V gene TRBV7-2, with unresolved D. The J call could be wrong; TRBJ2-7 is a better fit for the DNA end. CDR1 SGHTA and CDR2 FQGNSA come from the germline V gene. CDR3 length equals 13 residues. The CDR3, as DNA: TGTGCCGGCAGCCATTACGTTACCTACGAGCAGTACTTC. Its protein is CAGSHYVTYEQYF.

V usage is TRBV7-9 and J usage is TRBJ1-4; D is unresolved. The CDR3 is 15 residues long. V shed 1 base and J shed 3 bases, with 9 bases lying between them. CDR1 is SEHNR and CDR2 is FQNEAQ in the germline V gene (reference sequence). CDR3 bases: TGTGCCAGCAGCTTAGAGTTACTCGCTAATGAAAAACTGTTTTTT. Protein sequence: CASSLELLANEKLFF.